Sequencing of this TCR beta chain was carried out in a study of a mutant IDH1 vaccine in newly diagnosed glioma. Study as a whole: The treated group averaged about 41 years old and was roughly 60% male, approximately 38% female. Earlier therapy was either radiotherapy, temozolomide, or both, and most got both.

Time point defined: week 23, last vaccination. Mutant IDH1 20-mer peptide, at 300 ug, made up each vaccine dose, with topical imiquimod. The donors had new WHO grade 3 or 4 astrocytomas; these were IDH1-mutant and ATRX-lost. Looked up from germline, CDR1 is GTSNPN and CDR2 is SVGIG (reference sequence). V was trimmed by 3 bases and J by 8 bases, leaving 16 bases between them. The CDR3 length is 13 residues. On this clone: Its antigen is still unknown.

Libraries were prepared by immunoSEQ multiplex PCR; TCRdb keeps only in-frame clonotypes and omits some of them. Among under 85,000 clones listed, 75% to 90% were seen once. Study-wide findings and caveats: Changes to the top peripheral T cell clonotypes appeared unrelated to pseudoprogression.

The rearrangement joins TRBV30 to TRBJ1-1; D perhaps matches TRBD1 (6 bases). The source of this sequence is a woman between 45 and 60 years old with glioma. The sample in question was PBMCs, obtained from a glioma patient whose treatment included an IDH1 peptide vaccine. CDR3 protein: CAWSWGRGSEAFF. The CDR3 bases are TGTGCCTGGAGCTGGGGCAGGGGCTCAGAAGCTTTCTTT.